Presented here are 31 T cell receptor beta chains from one specimen sequenced in a study of CD8+CD57+ T cells in acquired aplastic anemia. Profiling of TCR beta VDJ combinations and CDR3 sequences used genomic DNA as template. TCRdb processed the reads anew with MiXCR; each CDR3 protein has one entry. The sample lists some 220,000 distinct CDR3 sequences, approximately 35% occurring once. Sequenced: sorted CD4+, CD8+, or CD8+CD57+ T cells (not recorded which) from PBMCs. The receptor source for this set is a human donor in good health, serving as a control.

This chain joins TRBV5-1 and TRBJ2-2; TRBD1 matches at 9 bases. CDR1 SGHRS and CDR2 YFSETQ come from the germline V gene. The V gene end was trimmed by 7 bases and the J gene end by 3 bases; junction bases not matched to a gene: 10. This CDR3 contains 16 residues. Here the CDR3 reads CASSDPRQGDTGELFF. The CDR3, as DNA: TGCGCCAGCTCAGATCCGAGACAGGGGGACACCGGGGAGCTGTTTTTT.

The chain is built from TRBV2 and TRBJ1-2; TRBD1 agrees at 8 bases. CDR1 and CDR2 from the germline V gene are SNHLY and FYNNEI. This CDR3 spans 14 amino acids. Trimming took 4 bases from V and 3 from J; bases not matched to a gene: 4. The CDR3 DNA reads as TGTGCCAGCAGTGTCCACAGGGGGGACTATGGCTACACCTTC. Its protein product is CASSVHRGDYGYTF.

The V gene is TRBV6-1, the J gene TRBJ1-5; 7 bases match TRBD1. CDR1 and CDR2 from the germline V gene are MNHNS and SASEGT. Losses at the gene ends were 5 bases for V and 4 bases for J; bases not matched to a gene: 14. The CDR3 totals 17 residues. Written as DNA, the CDR3 is TGTGCCAGCAGTCGCGGCCCGAAGAGCAGGGGGAATCAGCCCCAGCATTTT. It translates to CASSRGPKSRGNQPQHF.

This clonotype was detected ten times or more. The chain links TRBV20-1 to TRBJ1-4; D gene unclear. Looked up from germline, CDR1 is DFQATT and CDR2 is SNEGSKA (reference sequence). This CDR3 has 12 amino acids. The V and J ends lost 3 bases and 6 bases respectively, with 8 bases between them. As DNA, the CDR3 is TGCAGTGCTAGCAGGCCAGATGAAAAACTGTTTTTT. Its protein is CSASRPDEKLFF.

The V call is TRBV6-1, the J call TRBJ2-5, with a possible D match to TRBD1 (6 bases). V was trimmed by 5 bases and J by 1 base, leaving 8 bases between them. CDR1 and CDR2 from the germline V gene are MNHNS and SASEGT. The CDR3 has 13 residues. CDR3 region: CASSRDIQETQYF. The CDR3 nucleotides read TGTGCCAGCAGTAGGGACATCCAAGAGACCCAGTACTTC.

A few counts support this clonotype. This chain uses TRBV13 with TRBJ2-3, with D possibly being TRBD1 (5 bases). CDR3 length equals 14 residues. Germline lookup yields CDR1 PRHDT and CDR2 FYEKMQ (reference sequence). The ends were cut back, 2 bases at V and 4 bases at J, with 10 bases in the middle. Here the CDR3 DNA reads TGTGCCAGCAGCTTACAGGGTCTCCCAGATACGCAGTATTTT. Its translation is CASSLQGLPDTQYF.

In its sample, this clonotype was seen many times. V and J are TRBV5-1 and TRBJ2-7, with 7 positions matching TRBD1. V was pared by 0 bases and J by 0 bases, with 3 bases of the junction left unmatched. The germline V gene has CDR1 SGHRS and CDR2 YFSETQ. This CDR3 has 15 amino acids. CDR3 residues: CASSLGWDSSYEQYF. CDR3 DNA sequence: TGCGCCAGCAGCTTGGGGTGGGACAGCTCCTACGAGCAGTACTTC. Full variable domain (rest looked up from reference TRBV5-1 and TRBJ2-7): KAGVTQTPRYLIKTRGQQVTLSCSPISGHRSVSWYQQTPGQGLQFLFEYFSETQRNKGNFPGRFSGRQFSNSRSEMNVSTLELGDSALYLCASSLGWDSSYEQYFGPGTRLTVT.

This clonotype was observed many times. V and J are TRBV5-1 and TRBJ1-2, with D uncertain. The length of the CDR3 is 13 residues. V lost 5 bases and J 2 bases, leaving 10 bases between the germline ends. The V gene's germline CDR1 is SGHRS and CDR2 YFSETQ. CDR3 bases: TGCGCCAGCAGACCCGTGGGGAACTATGGCTACACCTTC. Protein product: CASRPVGNYGYTF. Full variable domain (outside the CDR3, taken from reference TRBV5-1 and TRBJ1-2): KAGVTQTPRYLIKTRGQQVTLSCSPISGHRSVSWYQQTPGQGLQFLFEYFSETQRNKGNFPGRFSGRQFSNSRSEMNVSTLELGDSALYLCASRPVGNYGYTFGSGTRLTVV.

The J gene is TRBJ2-7, the V gene TRBV10-3; TRBD2 agrees at 9 bases. Per germline, CDR1 ENHRY and CDR2 SYGVKD. The CDR3 consists of 13 residues. V gave up 7 bases and J gave up 3 bases; unmatched junction bases: 4. CDR3 DNA: TGTGCCATCACCGGACTAGCGAGCTACGAGCAGTACTTC. Protein: CAITGLASYEQYF.

About this clonotype: A clone one base away is much larger, so this may be a read error. The chain is built from TRBV19 and TRBJ2-3; a possible D gene is TRBD2 (5 bases). This CDR3 spans 14 amino acids. Germline CDR1 and CDR2: LNHDA and SQIVND (reference sequence). CDR3 protein: CATSMPGNSDTRYF. The CDR3 nucleotides are TGTGCCACCTCAATGCCGGGGAACTCAGATACGCGGTATTTT.

Many counts were recorded for this clonotype. The CDR3 spells CSARPNRGGTNQPQHF. The CDR3 coding sequence is TGCAGTGCTAGACCAAACAGGGGAGGGACCAATCAGCCCCAGCATTTT. The chain joins TRBV20-1 to TRBJ1-5; 7 bases line up with TRBD1. J was trimmed by 3 bases and V by 2 bases; bases with no gene match: 10. Looked up from germline, CDR1 is DFQATT and CDR2 is SNEGSKA (reference sequence). The CDR3 covers 16 residues.

The chain links TRBV25-1 to TRBJ1-2, with a weak D call TRBD1 (5 bases). The germline gives CDR1 MGHDK, CDR2 SYGVNS. The length of the CDR3 is 16 residues. V was pared by 6 bases and J by 7 bases, with 24 bases between. Written as DNA, the CDR3 is TGTGCCAGCAGCCAGCGCTGGGGGAGTGACGGGGGTGGCTACACCTTC. This sequence encodes CASSQRWGSDGGGYTF.

The CDR3 nucleotides are TGTGCCAGCAGCCAAGATCGGGACAGAAGCACAGATACGCAGTATTTT. It codes for CASSQDRDRSTDTQYF. This rearrangement joins TRBV4-2 to TRBJ2-3; 7 nucleotides align to TRBD1. V was clipped by 0 bases and J by 0 bases; unmatched bases: 3. The CDR3 runs to 16 residues. The V gene's germline CDR1 is LGHNA and CDR2 YNFKEQ.

Many counts were recorded for this clonotype. The V call is TRBV12-3 or TRBV12-4, the J call TRBJ2-7; maybe TRBD2 (6 bases). V was cut by 5 bases and J by 3 bases, with 17 bases left in between. This CDR3 spans 15 amino acids. The CDR3, as DNA: TGTGCCAGCAGTCGAGCCGGGACTGGGTTCTACGAGCAGTACTTC. This encodes CASSRAGTGFYEQYF.

This clonotype was seen only a few times. Sequence at one end of the junction differs from germline and may be a read error. CDR3 protein: CSARDRKGSGNTTYF. The CDR3 nucleotides are TGCAGTGCTAGAGATCGGAAAGGGAGCGGAAACACCACATATTTT. The chain carries TRBV20-1 and TRBJ1-3, with no clear D. This CDR3 spans 15 amino acids. Germline V lookup: CDR1 DFQATT, CDR2 SNEGSKA (reference sequence).

This clonotype was found many times. J is TRBJ1-1 and V is TRBV24-1; tentatively, D is TRBD1 (6 bases). The germline V gene has CDR1 KGHDR and CDR2 SFDVKD. The V end lost 12 bases, the J end lost 8 bases, and 27 bases lay between the germline ends. The CDR3 runs 15 residues. The CDR3 region has the DNA TGTGCCGCCGCCGGGGGGCAGGGGAAAGAAGGAGAAGCTTTCTTT. As protein: CAAAGGQGKEGEAFF.

This clonotype was recorded a few times. The chain carries TRBV5-8 and TRBJ1-3; D may be TRBD1 (6 bases). CDR1 is SGHTS, CDR2 YDEGEE, per germline. Trimming removed 3 bases at V and 3 bases at J, with 13 bases between. This CDR3 is 15 amino acids long. The CDR3 reads CASSSKQGNGNTIYF. DNA of the CDR3: TGTGCCAGCAGCTCGAAACAGGGAAATGGAAACACCATATATTTT.

This clonotype was seen just once. This may be a read error, as it is one base from a much larger clone. J is TRBJ1-1 and V is TRBV6-5; D ambiguous. The CDR3 is 13 residues long. From germline, CDR1 is MNHEY and CDR2 SVGAGI. The CDR3 loop reads CASSYSGNTEASF. CDR3 coding DNA: TGTGCCAGCAGTTACTCTGGGAACACTGAAGCTTCCTTT.

Many counts were recorded for this clonotype. V and J are TRBV12-3 or TRBV12-4 and TRBJ1-2; 7 bases are shared with TRBD1. The CDR3 is 14 amino acids. The V segment lost 7 bases and the J segment 2 bases; nucleotides outside the gene matches: 7. CDR3 amino acids: CASTLGQLNYGYTF. The CDR3 nucleotides read TGTGCCAGCACCTTGGGACAGCTGAACTATGGCTACACCTTC.

On this clonotype itself: A much larger clone is a single base away; this may be a read error. This CDR3 reads CSVEGTRSTDTQYF. CDR3 in DNA: TGCAGCGTTGAAGGGACAAGGAGCACAGATACGCAGTATTTT. The chain recombines TRBV29-1 with TRBJ2-3, with D maybe TRBD1 (5 bases). V was clipped by 1 base and J by 0 bases, with 8 bases between them. From germline, CDR1 is SQVTM and CDR2 ANQGSEA. The CDR3 has 14 residues.

Notes on this clonotype: An end of the junction differs from the germline gene, which may be a read error. The chain links TRBV11-2 to TRBJ2-5; D remains unclear. The CDR3 runs to 13 residues. Per germline, CDR1 SGHAT and CDR2 FQNNGV. CDR3 amino acids: CTSSDRTQETQYF. CDR3 coding DNA: TGTACCAGCAGCGACCGCACTCAAGAGACTCAGTACTTC. The whole variable domain, remainder taken from reference TRBV11-2 and TRBJ2-5, is EAGVAQSPRYKIIEKRQSVAFWCNPISGHATLYWYQQILGQGPKLLIQFQNNGVVDDSQLPKDRFSAERLKGVDSTLKIQPAKLEDSAVYLCTSSDRTQETQYFGPGTRLLVL.

This clonotype was counted only a few times. This chain connects TRBV6-2 or TRBV6-3 to TRBJ2-3, with D perhaps TRBD2 (5 bases). The CDR3 totals 18 residues. V gave up 0 bases and J gave up 2 bases, with 18 bases separating them. Germline assignment: CDR1 MNHEY and CDR2 SVGEGT. The DNA of the CDR3 is TGTGCCAGCAGTTACTCGCGTTTCGCGGGCCAACCCACAGATACGCAGTATTTT. Its protein product is CASSYSRFAGQPTDTQYF.

This chain uses TRBV5-1 with TRBJ1-1; tentative D call: TRBD1 (5 bases). CDR1 and CDR2 from the germline V gene are SGHRS and YFSETQ. The V and J ends lost 0 bases and 5 bases respectively, with 17 bases between them. The CDR3 loop spans 16 amino acids. The CDR3 loop reads CASSLGGTRIGTEAFF. In DNA form, the CDR3 reads TGCGCCAGCAGCTTGGGGGGCACTCGAATCGGAACTGAAGCTTTCTTT.

This clonotype was observed many times. The rearrangement uses TRBV4-1 and TRBJ1-2; TRBD1 matches at 7 bases. The CDR3 is 15 residues long. Germline trimming cut 2 bases from V and 4 bases from J; bases unmatched to any gene: 7. CDR1 and CDR2 (germline): MGHRA, YSYEKL. The DNA of the CDR3 is TGCGCCAGCAGCCAATCCCTCCCAGGGGGCTATGGCTACACCTTC. This encodes CASSQSLPGGYGYTF.

The chain joins TRBV5-1 to TRBJ2-1; maybe TRBD1 (5 bases). Between the trimmed V and J ends, which lost 0 bases and 10 bases, there was a span of 14 bases. Germline V lookup: CDR1 SGHRS, CDR2 YFSETQ. This CDR3 has 14 amino acids. Written as DNA, the CDR3 is TGCGCCAGCAGCTTGGATCCGAAGCCAGGGGAGCAGTTCTTC. This translates into CASSLDPKPGEQFF.

This clonotype appeared a few times. Since no conserved phenylalanine or tryptophan closes the CDR3, a read error is the likely cause. The DNA is omitted, as the CDR3 cannot be located on it reliably, and the CDR3 follows TCRdb's listing. The chain employs TRBV7-9 and TRBJ2-6. Including both end residues, the CDR3 is 8 amino acids long. Germline V gene data show CDR1 as SEHNR and CDR2 as FQNEAQ (reference sequence). This chain's CDR3 is CASSLGTS.

This clonotype was recorded many times. This chain uses TRBV24-1 with TRBJ2-3, with unresolved D. This CDR3 spans 16 amino acids. Germline loops: CDR1 KGHDR, CDR2 SFDVKD. Trimming removed 0 bases from V and 0 bases from J, with 9 bases in between. CDR3 residues: CATSDLQWPSTDTQYF. The CDR3 DNA follows: TGTGCCACCAGTGATTTGCAATGGCCTAGCACAGATACGCAGTATTTT.

Comment on this clonotype: This sequence may be a read error, since a much larger clone differs from it by one base. The V call is TRBV20-1, the J call TRBJ1-4; 7 bases match TRBD1. This CDR3 comprises 12 residues. Germline CDR1 DFQATT, CDR2 SNEGSKA (reference sequence). This chain's CDR3 is CSARGPGQPIVF. CDR3 nucleotides: TGCAGTGCTAGAGGCCCGGGACAGCCAATAGTCTTT.

The CDR3 coding sequence is TGCAGCTTAGGTAACGAGCAGTACTTC. Protein product: CSLGNEQYF. The J gene is TRBJ2-7, the V gene TRBV29-1; D uncertain. Germline V gives CDR1 SQVTM, CDR2 ANQGSEA. V was pared by 8 bases and J by 5 bases, with 7 bases between. This CDR3 is 9 amino acids long.

This clonotype showed up just once. One base away lies a much larger clone, so this may be a sequencing read error. J is TRBJ2-1 and V is TRBV7-2; D perhaps matches TRBD1 (5 bases). This CDR3 is built from 13 residues. CDR1 is SGHTA and CDR2 is FQGNSA in the germline V gene. The CDR3 protein is CASSSQVENEQLF. CDR3 sequence (DNA): TGTGCCAGCAGCTCACAGGTGGAGAACGAGCAGCTCTTC. The entire variable domain, with the rest obtained from reference TRBV7-2 and TRBJ2-1, is as follows: GAGVSQSPSNKVTEKGKDVELRCDPISGHTALYWYRQSLGQGLEFLIYFQGNSAPDKSGLPSDRFSAERTGGSVSTLTIQRTQQEDSAVYLCASSSQVENEQLFGPGTRLTVL.

This clonotype was observed at least ten times. The chain is built from TRBV4-1 and TRBJ1-1; 8 bases are shared with TRBD1. In germline, CDR1 is MGHRA, CDR2 YSYEKL. CDR3 size: 15 residues. V lost 5 bases and J lost 1; bases outside the gene matches: 6. CDR3 in amino acids: CASSERTGRNTEAFF. The DNA of the CDR3 is TGCGCCAGCAGCGAACGGACAGGGAGGAACACTGAAGCTTTCTTT.